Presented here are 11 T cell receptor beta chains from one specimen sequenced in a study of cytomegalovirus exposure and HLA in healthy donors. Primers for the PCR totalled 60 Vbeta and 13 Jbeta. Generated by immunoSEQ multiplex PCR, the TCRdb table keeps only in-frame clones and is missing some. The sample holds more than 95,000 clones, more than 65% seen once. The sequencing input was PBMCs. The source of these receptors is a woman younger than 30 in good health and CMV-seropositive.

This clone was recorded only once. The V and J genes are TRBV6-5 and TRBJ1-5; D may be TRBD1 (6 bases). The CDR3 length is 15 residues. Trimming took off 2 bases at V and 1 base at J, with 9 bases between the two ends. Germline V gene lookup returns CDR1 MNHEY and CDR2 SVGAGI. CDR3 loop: CASSYNGQSNQPQHF. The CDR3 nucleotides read TGTGCCAGCAGTTACAATGGACAGAGCAATCAGCCCCAGCATTTT.

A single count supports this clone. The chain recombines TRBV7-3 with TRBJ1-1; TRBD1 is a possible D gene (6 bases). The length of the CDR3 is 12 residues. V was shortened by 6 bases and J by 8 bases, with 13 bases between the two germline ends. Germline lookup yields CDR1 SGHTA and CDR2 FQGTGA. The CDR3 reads CASRREDSEAFF. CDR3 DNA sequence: TGTGCCAGCAGACGAGAGGACAGCGAAGCTTTCTTT.

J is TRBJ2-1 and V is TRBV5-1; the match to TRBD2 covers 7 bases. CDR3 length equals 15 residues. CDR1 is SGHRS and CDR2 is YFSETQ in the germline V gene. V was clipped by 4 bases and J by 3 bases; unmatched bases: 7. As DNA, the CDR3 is TGCGCCAGCAGCACCTTAGCGGGCGGCTACAATGAGCAGTTCTTC. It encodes CASSTLAGGYNEQFF.

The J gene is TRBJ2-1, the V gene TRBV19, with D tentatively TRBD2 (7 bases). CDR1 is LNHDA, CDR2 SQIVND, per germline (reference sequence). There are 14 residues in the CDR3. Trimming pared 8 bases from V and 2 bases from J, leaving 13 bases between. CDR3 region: CASSRGRAYNEQFF. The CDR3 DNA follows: TGTGCCAGTTCTAGGGGGAGGGCCTACAATGAGCAGTTCTTC.

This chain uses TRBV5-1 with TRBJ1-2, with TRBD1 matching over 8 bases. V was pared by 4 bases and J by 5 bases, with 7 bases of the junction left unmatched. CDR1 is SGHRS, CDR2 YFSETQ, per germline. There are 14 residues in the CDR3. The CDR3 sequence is CASSDGQGGYGYTF. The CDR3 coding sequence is TGCGCCAGCAGCGACGGACAGGGAGGGTATGGCTACACCTTC.

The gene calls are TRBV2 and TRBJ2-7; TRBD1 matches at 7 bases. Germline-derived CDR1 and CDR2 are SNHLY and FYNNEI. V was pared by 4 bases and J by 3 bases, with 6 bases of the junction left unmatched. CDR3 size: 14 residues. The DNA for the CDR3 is TGTGCCAGCAGTGTAAACAGGGGCGTCTACGAGCAGTACTTC. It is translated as CASSVNRGVYEQYF. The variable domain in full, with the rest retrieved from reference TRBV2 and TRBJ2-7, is EPEVTQTPSHQVTQMGQEVILRCVPISNHLYFYWYRQILGQKVEFLVSFYNNEISEKSEIFDDQFSVERPDGSNFTLKIRSTKLEDSAMYFCASSVNRGVYEQYFGPGTRLTVT.

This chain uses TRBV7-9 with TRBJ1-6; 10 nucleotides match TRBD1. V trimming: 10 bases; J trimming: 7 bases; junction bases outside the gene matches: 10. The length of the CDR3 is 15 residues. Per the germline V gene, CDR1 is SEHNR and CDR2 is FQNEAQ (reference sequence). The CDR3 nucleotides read TGTGCCACCACTGAGGGGACAGGGGTAAATTCACCCCTCCACTTT. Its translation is CATTEGTGVNSPLHF.

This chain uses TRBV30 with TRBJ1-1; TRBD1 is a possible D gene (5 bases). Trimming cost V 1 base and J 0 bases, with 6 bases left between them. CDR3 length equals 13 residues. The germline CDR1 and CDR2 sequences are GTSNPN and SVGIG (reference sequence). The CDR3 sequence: CAWSGQLNTEAFF. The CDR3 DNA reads TGTGCCTGGAGTGGACAGCTGAACACTGAAGCTTTCTTT.

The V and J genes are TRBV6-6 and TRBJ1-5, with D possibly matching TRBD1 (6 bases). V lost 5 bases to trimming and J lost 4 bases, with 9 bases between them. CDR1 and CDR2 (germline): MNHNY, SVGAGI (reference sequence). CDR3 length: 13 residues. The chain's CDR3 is CASSQTGNQPQHF. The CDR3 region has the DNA TGTGCCAGCAGTCAGACAGGTAATCAGCCCCAGCATTTT.

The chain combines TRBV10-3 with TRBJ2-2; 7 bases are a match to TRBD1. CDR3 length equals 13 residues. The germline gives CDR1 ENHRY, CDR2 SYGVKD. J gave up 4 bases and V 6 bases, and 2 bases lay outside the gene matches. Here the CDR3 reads CAISDRATGELFF. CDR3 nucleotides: TGTGCCATCAGCGACAGGGCCACCGGGGAGCTGTTTTTT.

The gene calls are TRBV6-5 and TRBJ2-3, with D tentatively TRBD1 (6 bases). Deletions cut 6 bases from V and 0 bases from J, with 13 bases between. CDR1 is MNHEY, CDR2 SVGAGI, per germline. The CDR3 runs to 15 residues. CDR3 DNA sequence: TGTGCCAGCAGAAGGACAGACCTTAGCACAGATACGCAGTATTTT. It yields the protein CASRRTDLSTDTQYF.